Listed below are T cell receptor beta chains from one sample, sequenced in a study of shared clonotypes between healthy human individuals. Only in-frame clones appear in the TCRdb table, and some are missing; sequencing was by immunoSEQ multiplex PCR. This repertoire shows 2 million to 2.5 million clones, 90% to 97% found once; its top ten account for roughly 0.13%. Input material: naive CD4+ T cells sorted from blood. These receptors were taken from a man between 18 and 29 years old in good health. CDR3s include the opening cysteine and the closing phenylalanine or tryptophan. The order of the fields is J gene, V gene, clone size, D gene, CDR3 DNA, CDR3 protein. A D gene is named only where the DNA matches it firmly. Size is stated for part of the rows, as once, few or many counts, or as a class when the clone is expanded.

j_call: TRBJ2-4; v_call: TRBV6-8; clone_size: -; d_call: -; cdr3_nt: TGTGCCAGCAGTTTCAGAGAGGCCAAAAACATTCAGTACTTC; cdr3_aa: CASSFREAKNIQYF
j_call: TRBJ1-5; v_call: TRBV28; clone_size: -; d_call: -; cdr3_nt: TGTGCCAGCAGTTTAAATGCAGGGCCTCAGCCCCAGCATTTT; cdr3_aa: CASSLNAGPQPQHF
j_call: TRBJ2-7; v_call: TRBV5-1; clone_size: -; d_call: TRBD2; cdr3_nt: TGCGCCAGCAGCTTGAGGCGGAGCGGGAGCGCATACGAGCAGTACTTC; cdr3_aa: CASSLRRSGSAYEQYF
j_call: TRBJ2-5; v_call: TRBV11-1; clone_size: -; d_call: -; cdr3_nt: TGTGCCAGCAGCTCAGAGATTTCTAACCAAGAGACCCAGTACTTC; cdr3_aa: CASSSEISNQETQYF
j_call: TRBJ2-1; v_call: TRBV29-1; clone_size: -; d_call: -; cdr3_nt: TGCAGCGTGAGGTCTGCGAATTACAATGAGCAGTTCTTC; cdr3_aa: CSVRSANYNEQFF
j_call: TRBJ2-7; v_call: TRBV7-8; clone_size: -; d_call: TRBD2; cdr3_nt: TGTGCCAGCAGCTTAGTGGGGAGGGACGAGCAGTACTTC; cdr3_aa: CASSLVGRDEQYF
j_call: TRBJ2-1; v_call: TRBV7-9; clone_size: -; d_call: -; cdr3_nt: TGTGCCAGCAGCTTAGCGGGAAATGAAAATGAGCAGTTCTTC; cdr3_aa: CASSLAGNENEQFF
j_call: TRBJ1-1; v_call: TRBV10-2; clone_size: -; d_call: -; cdr3_nt: TGCGCCAGCAGTGTTGGGGGGTTGAACACTGAAGCTTTCTTT; cdr3_aa: CASSVGGLNTEAFF
j_call: TRBJ2-5; v_call: TRBV5-1; clone_size: -; d_call: -; cdr3_nt: TGCGCCAGCAGAGGGGGGGGAGCCCCCCAAGAGACCCAGTACTTC; cdr3_aa: CASRGGGAPQETQYF
j_call: TRBJ1-5; v_call: TRBV6-6; clone_size: few; d_call: -; cdr3_nt: TGTGCCAGCAGTTCTAATAGCAATCAGCCCCAGCATTTT; cdr3_aa: CASSSNSNQPQHF
j_call: TRBJ1-5; v_call: TRBV5-4; clone_size: -; d_call: -; cdr3_nt: TGTGCCAGCAGCTCGGACCCTGGGTTGGGCAATCAGCCCCAGCATTTT; cdr3_aa: CASSSDPGLGNQPQHF
j_call: TRBJ1-4; v_call: TRBV5-1; clone_size: -; d_call: -; cdr3_nt: TGCGCCAGCAGCCTAGGGGGAGCTAATGAAAAACTGTTTTTT; cdr3_aa: CASSLGGANEKLFF
j_call: TRBJ2-7; v_call: TRBV7-9; clone_size: -; d_call: -; cdr3_nt: TGTGCCAGCAGCTTAGGAGGGGGTCTAAAGGGCTACGAGCAGTACTTC; cdr3_aa: CASSLGGGLKGYEQYF
j_call: TRBJ1-6; v_call: TRBV6-1; clone_size: -; d_call: -; cdr3_nt: TGTGCCAGCTCGGGGGAGGGGAGGGAATCACCCCTCCACTTT; cdr3_aa: CASSGEGRESPLHF
j_call: TRBJ1-2; v_call: TRBV6-1; clone_size: few; d_call: -; cdr3_nt: TGTGCCAGCAGTGAGGCAGGGGACTATGGCTACACCTTC; cdr3_aa: CASSEAGDYGYTF
j_call: TRBJ1-2; v_call: TRBV15; clone_size: -; d_call: TRBD1; cdr3_nt: TGTGCCACCAGCAGGGACAGGGTCGGCTATGGCTACACCTTC; cdr3_aa: CATSRDRVGYGYTF
j_call: TRBJ2-7; v_call: TRBV5-1; clone_size: -; d_call: -; cdr3_nt: TGCGCCAGCAGCCCCTCTGGCGGCTCCTACGAGCAGTACTTC; cdr3_aa: CASSPSGGSYEQYF
j_call: TRBJ2-7; v_call: TRBV7-8; clone_size: -; d_call: TRBD2; cdr3_nt: TGTGCCAGCAGCTTAATTCCAGCGGGAGGATCCTACGAGCAGTACTTC; cdr3_aa: CASSLIPAGGSYEQYF
j_call: TRBJ2-3; v_call: TRBV29-1; clone_size: -; d_call: -; cdr3_nt: TGCAGCGTCCAACGAAGCACAGATACGCAGTATTTT; cdr3_aa: CSVQRSTDTQYF
j_call: TRBJ2-5; v_call: TRBV2; clone_size: once; d_call: -; cdr3_nt: TGTGCCACCGGAAAGGGCTGGCAGACCCAGTACTTC; cdr3_aa: CATGKGWQTQYF
j_call: TRBJ1-2; v_call: TRBV14; clone_size: once; d_call: -; cdr3_nt: TGTGCCAGCAGCCAAGAGTACGGCCGGTCGAATGGCTACACCTTC; cdr3_aa: CASSQEYGRSNGYTF
j_call: TRBJ1-4; v_call: TRBV5-1; clone_size: -; d_call: -; cdr3_nt: TGCGCCAGCAGCTCCTCAGGAGCTAATGAAAAACTGTTTTTT; cdr3_aa: CASSSSGANEKLFF
j_call: TRBJ2-3; v_call: TRBV6-5; clone_size: -; d_call: TRBD2; cdr3_nt: TGTGCCAGCAGCGGGACTAGCGGGGCCCCATCGCAGTATTTT; cdr3_aa: CASSGTSGAPSQYF
j_call: TRBJ1-6; v_call: TRBV6-5; clone_size: -; d_call: -; cdr3_nt: TGTGCCAGCAGTGAAGTTGGTGATTCACCCCTCCACTTT; cdr3_aa: CASSEVGDSPLHF
j_call: TRBJ2-7; v_call: TRBV6-6; clone_size: once; d_call: -; cdr3_nt: TGTGCCAGCAGTAGGGAGCCCGTACGGGACGAGCAGTACTTC; cdr3_aa: CASSREPVRDEQYF
j_call: TRBJ2-7; v_call: TRBV14; clone_size: -; d_call: -; cdr3_nt: TGTGCCAGCAGCCCGAATAGGGGGAGTGGCCACGAGCAGTACTTC; cdr3_aa: CASSPNRGSGHEQYF
j_call: TRBJ1-2; v_call: TRBV4-3; clone_size: -; d_call: -; cdr3_nt: TGCGCCAGCAGCCAAGAAGGGCGGAACTATGGCTACACCTTC; cdr3_aa: CASSQEGRNYGYTF
j_call: TRBJ2-1; v_call: TRBV5-1; clone_size: few; d_call: TRBD2; cdr3_nt: TGCGCCAGCAGCTTGGGGACTAGCGGGAGCTCCTACAATGAGCAGTTCTTC; cdr3_aa: CASSLGTSGSSYNEQFF
j_call: TRBJ2-5; v_call: TRBV6-1; clone_size: -; d_call: -; cdr3_nt: TGTGCCAGCTCGGGTGGAGTCCAAGAGACCCAGTACTTC; cdr3_aa: CASSGGVQETQYF
j_call: TRBJ2-4; v_call: TRBV6-5; clone_size: -; d_call: TRBD1; cdr3_nt: TGTGCCAGCAGTTCAGGGGGCGAGAACATTCAGTACTTC; cdr3_aa: CASSSGGENIQYF
j_call: TRBJ1-1; v_call: TRBV6-6; clone_size: -; d_call: TRBD1; cdr3_nt: TGTGCCAGCAGTTTGCGTTCCCGGGACAGGGCTGTTGAAGCTTTCTTT; cdr3_aa: CASSLRSRDRAVEAFF
j_call: TRBJ1-3; v_call: TRBV18; clone_size: -; d_call: -; cdr3_nt: TGTGCCAGCTCCGGGGGGCTTGGAAACACCATATATTTT; cdr3_aa: CASSGGLGNTIYF
j_call: TRBJ1-1; v_call: TRBV6-1; clone_size: -; d_call: -; cdr3_nt: TGTGCCAGCAGAACACAGGGATCCGCTGAAGCTTTCTTT; cdr3_aa: CASRTQGSAEAFF
j_call: TRBJ2-2; v_call: TRBV28; clone_size: -; d_call: -; cdr3_nt: TGTGCCAGCAGTTTTCGGGGGTACACCGGGGAGCTGTTTTTT; cdr3_aa: CASSFRGYTGELFF
j_call: TRBJ2-3; v_call: TRBV4-1; clone_size: -; d_call: -; cdr3_nt: TGCGCCAGCAGCCAAGTTGTAGTGGGGACAGATACGCAGTATTTT; cdr3_aa: CASSQVVVGTDTQYF
j_call: TRBJ2-1; v_call: TRBV4-1; clone_size: -; d_call: TRBD2; cdr3_nt: TGCGCCAGCAGCCAATGGCCCGGGACTAGCACGAACAATGAGCAGTTCTTC; cdr3_aa: CASSQWPGTSTNNEQFF
j_call: TRBJ2-5; v_call: TRBV11-2; clone_size: once; d_call: TRBD1; cdr3_nt: TGTGCCAGCAGCCGATGGACAGGGGGGCTTGGAACAGAAGAGACCCAGTACTTC; cdr3_aa: CASSRWTGGLGTEETQYF
j_call: TRBJ1-1; v_call: TRBV14; clone_size: -; d_call: -; cdr3_nt: TGTGCCAGCAGCCAAGAACTGAACACTGAAGCTTTCTTT; cdr3_aa: CASSQELNTEAFF
j_call: TRBJ2-1; v_call: TRBV5-1; clone_size: -; d_call: -; cdr3_nt: TGCGCCAGCAGCCATGGAGGGGGGCAGGGTGAGCAGTTCTTC; cdr3_aa: CASSHGGGQGEQFF
j_call: TRBJ2-3; v_call: TRBV2; clone_size: -; d_call: TRBD2; cdr3_nt: TGTGCCAGCAGCCCCTGGACTAGCGGGCGCACAGATACGCAGTATTTT; cdr3_aa: CASSPWTSGRTDTQYF
j_call: TRBJ2-7; v_call: TRBV6-1; clone_size: -; d_call: -; cdr3_nt: TGTGCCAGCAGTGACATGGGGGTGGGCGAGCAGTACTTC; cdr3_aa: CASSDMGVGEQYF
j_call: TRBJ2-5; v_call: TRBV6-5; clone_size: -; d_call: TRBD2; cdr3_nt: TGTGCCAGCAGTTATTGGGGCGGGGGAGGTGAGACCCAGTACTTC; cdr3_aa: CASSYWGGGGETQYF
j_call: TRBJ2-2; v_call: TRBV5-6; clone_size: -; d_call: TRBD1; cdr3_nt: TGTGCCAGCAGCGCCCGGGACAGGGGAGTCTCAGACACCGGGGAGCTGTTTTTT; cdr3_aa: CASSARDRGVSDTGELFF
j_call: TRBJ1-6; v_call: TRBV7-9; clone_size: few; d_call: -; cdr3_nt: TGTGCCAGTGGGGGTTCACCCCTCCACTTT; cdr3_aa: CASGGSPLHF
j_call: TRBJ2-7; v_call: TRBV5-5; clone_size: -; d_call: -; cdr3_nt: TGTGCCAGCAGCTTCAGCGAGTTCAACTACGAGCAGTACTTC; cdr3_aa: CASSFSEFNYEQYF
j_call: TRBJ2-5; v_call: TRBV7-8; clone_size: -; d_call: -; cdr3_nt: TGTGCCAGCAGCCCAGGGGTAGCGGAGAGCCAAGAGACCCAGTACTTC; cdr3_aa: CASSPGVAESQETQYF
j_call: TRBJ1-1; v_call: TRBV7-9; clone_size: -; d_call: TRBD1; cdr3_nt: TGTGCCAGCAGCTCCGGACAGGGGGCTTTGAACACTGAAGCTTTCTTT; cdr3_aa: CASSSGQGALNTEAFF
j_call: TRBJ1-1; v_call: TRBV18; clone_size: -; d_call: TRBD1; cdr3_nt: TGTGCCAGCTCACCTCCGGGGACAGGGGGCACTGAAGCTTTCTTT; cdr3_aa: CASSPPGTGGTEAFF
j_call: TRBJ2-3; v_call: TRBV5-1; clone_size: -; d_call: -; cdr3_nt: TGCGCCAGCAGCTTGGATAGATACACAGATACGCAGTATTTT; cdr3_aa: CASSLDRYTDTQYF
j_call: TRBJ2-4; v_call: TRBV18; clone_size: -; d_call: TRBD1; cdr3_nt: TGTGCCAGCTCACCTGGACAGGACAAAAACATTCAGTACTTC; cdr3_aa: CASSPGQDKNIQYF
j_call: TRBJ2-7; v_call: TRBV12-1; clone_size: -; d_call: -; cdr3_nt: TGTGCCAGCAGCCAGATGCGGCCTAGTCGGACCCACGAGCAGTACTTC; cdr3_aa: CASSQMRPSRTHEQYF
j_call: TRBJ2-3; v_call: TRBV4-3; clone_size: -; d_call: -; cdr3_nt: TGCGCCAGCAGCCCGGAATACAGTTTTGGCACAGATACGCAGTATTTT; cdr3_aa: CASSPEYSFGTDTQYF
j_call: TRBJ1-6; v_call: TRBV10-1; clone_size: -; d_call: TRBD1; cdr3_nt: TGCGCCAGCAGTGAGAGGTACAGGGGATATAATTCACCCCTCCACTTT; cdr3_aa: CASSERYRGYNSPLHF
j_call: TRBJ2-4; v_call: TRBV29-1; clone_size: -; d_call: -; cdr3_nt: TGCAGCGTGAGGGGGATAGCCAAAAACATTCAGTACTTC; cdr3_aa: CSVRGIAKNIQYF
j_call: TRBJ2-1; v_call: TRBV6-5; clone_size: -; d_call: TRBD2; cdr3_nt: TGTGCCAGCAGCCGCCTAGCGGATACCTACAATGAGCAGTTCTTC; cdr3_aa: CASSRLADTYNEQFF
j_call: TRBJ1-2; v_call: TRBV28; clone_size: -; d_call: -; cdr3_nt: TGTGCCAGCAGACCTGGGGGGGTTAACTATGGCTACACCTTC; cdr3_aa: CASRPGGVNYGYTF
j_call: TRBJ2-7; v_call: TRBV11-3; clone_size: -; d_call: TRBD2; cdr3_nt: TGTGCCAGCAGCGCCGGACTAGCGGGATGGTACGAGCAGTACTTC; cdr3_aa: CASSAGLAGWYEQYF
j_call: TRBJ2-7; v_call: TRBV11-2; clone_size: -; d_call: -; cdr3_nt: TGTGCCAGCAGCTTGGAAAGCAGGGTTTACGAGCAGTACTTC; cdr3_aa: CASSLESRVYEQYF
j_call: TRBJ2-3; v_call: TRBV5-1; clone_size: -; d_call: -; cdr3_nt: TGCGCCAGCAATGCAGGGGCCTCAGATACGCAGTATTTT; cdr3_aa: CASNAGASDTQYF
j_call: TRBJ2-1; v_call: TRBV6-5; clone_size: -; d_call: -; cdr3_nt: TGTGCCAGCAGAGGGGGACCGTTAGAGGAGCAGTTCTTC; cdr3_aa: CASRGGPLEEQFF